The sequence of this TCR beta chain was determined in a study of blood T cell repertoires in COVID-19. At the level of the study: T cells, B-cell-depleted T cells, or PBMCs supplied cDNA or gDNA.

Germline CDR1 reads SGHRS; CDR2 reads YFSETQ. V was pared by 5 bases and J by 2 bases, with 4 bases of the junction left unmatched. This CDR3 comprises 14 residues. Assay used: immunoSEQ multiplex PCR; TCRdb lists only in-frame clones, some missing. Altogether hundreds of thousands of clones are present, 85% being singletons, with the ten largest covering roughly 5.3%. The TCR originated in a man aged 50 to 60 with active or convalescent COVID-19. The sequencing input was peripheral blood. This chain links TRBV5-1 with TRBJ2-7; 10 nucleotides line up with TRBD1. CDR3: CASRFGTGAYEQYF. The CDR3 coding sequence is TGCGCCAGCAGATTCGGGACAGGGGCCTACGAGCAGTACTTC. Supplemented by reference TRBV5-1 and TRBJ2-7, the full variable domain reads KAGVTQTPRYLIKTRGQQVTLSCSPISGHRSVSWYQQTPGQGLQFLFEYFSETQRNKGNFPGRFSGRQFSNSRSEMNVSTLELGDSALYLCASRFGTGAYEQYFGPGTRLTVT.